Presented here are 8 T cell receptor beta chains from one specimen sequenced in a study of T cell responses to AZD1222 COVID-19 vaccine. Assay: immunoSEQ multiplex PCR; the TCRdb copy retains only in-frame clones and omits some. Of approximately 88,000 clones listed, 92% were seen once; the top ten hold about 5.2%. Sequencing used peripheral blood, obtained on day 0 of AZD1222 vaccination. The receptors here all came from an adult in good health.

The CDR3 protein is CASSSGTSGYEQYF. CDR3 nucleotides: TGCGCCAGCAGCTCCGGGACTAGCGGCTACGAGCAGTACTTC. The chain has TRBV5-1 and TRBJ2-7, with 11 bases identical to TRBD2. Germline V CDR1 and CDR2: SGHRS, YFSETQ. The CDR3 runs 14 residues. After removal of 3 bases from V and 3 bases from J, the junction contained 2 bases not matched to a gene.

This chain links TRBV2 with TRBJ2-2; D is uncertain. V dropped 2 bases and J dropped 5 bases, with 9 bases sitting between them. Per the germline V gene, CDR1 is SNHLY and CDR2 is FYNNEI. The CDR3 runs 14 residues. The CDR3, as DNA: TGTGCCAGCAGTGAAACCCCGAGGACCGGGGAGCTGTTTTTT. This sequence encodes CASSETPRTGELFF.

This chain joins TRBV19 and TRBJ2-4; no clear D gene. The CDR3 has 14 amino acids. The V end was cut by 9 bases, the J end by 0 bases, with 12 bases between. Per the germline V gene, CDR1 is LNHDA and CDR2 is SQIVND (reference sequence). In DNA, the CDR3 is TGTGCCAGCCGGGCGTTGATAGCCAAAAACATTCAGTACTTC. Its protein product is CASRALIAKNIQYF. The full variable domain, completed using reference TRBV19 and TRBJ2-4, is DGGITQSPKYLFRKEGQNVTLSCEQNLNHDAMYWYRQDPGQGLRLIYYSQIVNDFQKGDIAEGYSVSREKKESFPLTVTSAQKNPTAFYLCASRALIAKNIQYFGAGTRLSVL.

The CDR3: CASSLYGLNTEAFF. CDR3 nucleotide sequence: TGTGCCAGCAGCCTTTACGGATTGAACACTGAAGCTTTCTTT. The rearrangement joins TRBV28 to TRBJ1-1, with D unclear. V was pared by 6 bases and J by 0 bases, with 11 bases between. This CDR3 contains 14 residues. Germline V gene data show CDR1 as MDHEN and CDR2 as SYDVKM. The full variable domain, with the rest looked up from reference TRBV28 and TRBJ1-1, is DVKVTQSSRYLVKRTGEKVFLECVQDMDHENMFWYRQDPGLGLRLIYFSYDVKMKEKGDIPEGYSVSREKKERFSLILESASTNQTSMYLCASSLYGLNTEAFFGQGTRLTVV.

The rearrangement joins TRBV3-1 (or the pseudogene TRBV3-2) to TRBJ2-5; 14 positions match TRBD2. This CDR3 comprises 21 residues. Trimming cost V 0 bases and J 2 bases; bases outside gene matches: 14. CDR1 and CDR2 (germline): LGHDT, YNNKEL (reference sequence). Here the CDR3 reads CASSQDFEGRGLAGGQETQYF. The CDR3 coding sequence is TGTGCCAGCAGCCAAGATTTTGAGGGCCGCGGACTAGCGGGAGGACAAGAGACCCAGTACTTC.

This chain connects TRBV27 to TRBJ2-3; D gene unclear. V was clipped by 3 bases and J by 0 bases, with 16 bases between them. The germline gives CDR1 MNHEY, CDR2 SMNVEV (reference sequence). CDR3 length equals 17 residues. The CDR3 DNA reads TGTGCCAGCAGTTTTCTGGGATTCGGAACTAGCACAGATACGCAGTATTTT. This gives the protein CASSFLGFGTSTDTQYF.

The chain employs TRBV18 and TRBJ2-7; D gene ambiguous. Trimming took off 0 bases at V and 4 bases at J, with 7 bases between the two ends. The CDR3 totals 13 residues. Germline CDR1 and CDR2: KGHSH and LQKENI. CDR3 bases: TGTGCCAGCTCACCACCGTCAATGTACGAGCAGTACTTC. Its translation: CASSPPSMYEQYF.

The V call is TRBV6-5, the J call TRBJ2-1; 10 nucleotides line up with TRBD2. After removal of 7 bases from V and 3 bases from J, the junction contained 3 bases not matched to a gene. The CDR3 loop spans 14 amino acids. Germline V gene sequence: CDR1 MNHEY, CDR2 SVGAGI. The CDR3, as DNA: TGTGCCAGCAAACCTAGCGGGAGCTACAATGAGCAGTTCTTC. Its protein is CASKPSGSYNEQFF.